Presented here are 4 T cell receptor beta chains from one specimen sequenced in a study of cytomegalovirus exposure and HLA in healthy donors. The study ran its PCR with 60 Vbeta and 13 Jbeta primers. Generated by immunoSEQ multiplex PCR, the TCRdb table keeps only in-frame clones and is missing some. This sample has about 160,000 clones, with around 80% found just once. Sequenced material: PBMCs. The receptors stem from a man between 18 and 35 years old in good health and CMV-seronegative.

The chain recombines TRBV27 with TRBJ2-1; 8 bases align to TRBD2. V trimming: 2 bases; J trimming: 9 bases; junction bases outside the gene matches: 9. CDR3 size: 15 residues. Germline CDR1 and CDR2: MNHEY and SMNVEV (reference sequence). The CDR3 region has the DNA TGTGCCAGCAGTTTAAGTAGCGGGACATATCTTGAGCAGTTCTTC. Translation gives CASSLSSGTYLEQFF.

J is TRBJ2-7 and V is TRBV28; perhaps TRBD2 as D (6 bases). The CDR3 totals 13 residues. The ends were cut back, 6 bases at V and 3 bases at J, with 12 bases in the middle. CDR1 and CDR2 (germline): MDHEN, SYDVKM. The CDR3 spells CASRDAGLYEQYF. CDR3 DNA sequence: TGTGCCAGCAGAGATGCGGGGCTCTACGAGCAGTACTTC.

The chain joins TRBV5-1 to TRBJ2-2; 10 bases match TRBD1. The CDR3 covers 15 residues. Germline CDR1 and CDR2: SGHRS and YFSETQ. The trim removed 4 bases at V and 4 bases at J, leaving 4 bases unmatched. The CDR3 is CASSLGQGTTGELFF. DNA for the CDR3: TGCGCCAGCAGCCTGGGACAGGGGACCACCGGGGAGCTGTTTTTT.

The rearrangement joins TRBV9 to TRBJ2-5, with 8 bases that match TRBD2. TRBJ2-7 matches the DNA end more closely, so the J call is doubtful. The germline V gene encodes CDR1 SGDLS and CDR2 YYNGEE. The CDR3 length is 18 residues. DNA of the CDR3: TGTGCCAGCAGCCCCACGGAACTAGCGGTACCAAAAGCGTACGAGCAGTACTTC. Amino acids: CASSPTELAVPKAYEQYF.